This is a list of T cell receptor beta chains from one sample in a study of blood T cells in healthy people across ages. TCRdb used MiXCR to reprocess the 5' RACE reads, holding one entry per CDR3 protein. The repertoire holds some 1,000,000 distinct CDR3 sequences, with about 23% as singletons. The sample also formed part of further work on T cells of mothers and their children.

The specimen was blood. The receptors here all came from a girl aged 2-10 years in good health. Both conserved end residues are part of each CDR3. A D gene is named only where the DNA matches it firmly. Size tells how often a clone was seen (once, few, many) or the class of an expanded clone, and some rows leave it out.

size	length	V	J	D	CDR3	DNA
few	16	TRBV6-6	TRBJ1-6	TRBD1	CATNPYPGQNNSPLHF	TGTGCCACCAATCCTTACCCGGGACAGAATAATTCACCCCTCCACTTT
NA	15	TRBV4-3	TRBJ2-7	NA	CASSQDRDLPLEQYF	TGCGCCAGCAGCCAAGATAGAGACCTCCCACTGGAGCAGTACTTC
NA	13	TRBV20-1	TRBJ1-1	TRBD1	CSAAGGPNTEAFF	TGCAGTGCTGCAGGGGGCCCGAACACTGAAGCTTTCTTT
few	14	TRBV9	TRBJ2-2	NA	CASSVGRGPGELFF	TGTGCCAGCAGCGTAGGGCGGGGACCCGGGGAGCTGTTTTTT
NA	15	TRBV6-1	TRBJ1-6	NA	CASRERELGYSPLHF	TGTGCCAGCAGGGAGAGGGAACTGGGGTACTCACCCCTCCACTTT
few	14	TRBV19	TRBJ2-7	NA	CASSIKGGSYEQYF	TGTGCCAGTAGTATCAAGGGTGGGAGCTACGAGCAGTACTTC
few	15	TRBV7-9	TRBJ2-5	TRBD2	CASSNQREGQETQYF	TGTGCCAGCAGCAACCAGCGGGAGGGCCAAGAGACCCAGTACTTC
few	14	TRBV2	TRBJ1-3	NA	CASSENPGEDTIYF	TGTGCCAGCAGTGAGAATCCAGGGGAGGACACCATATATTTT
NA	13	TRBV6-1	TRBJ1-2	TRBD1	CASRTSGGYGYTF	TGTGCCAGCAGAACCTCAGGGGGCTATGGCTACACCTTC
NA	12	TRBV29-1	TRBJ1-2	TRBD1	CSVHRGDRGYTF	TGCAGCGTTCACAGGGGAGATAGGGGCTACACCTTC
NA	13	TRBV5-4	TRBJ2-3	TRBD2	CASRYGGSDTQYF	TGTGCCAGCAGATACGGGGGGTCAGATACGCAGTATTTT
once	15	TRBV7-9	TRBJ1-1	NA	CASSLAELLNTEAFF	TGTGCCAGCAGCTTAGCGGAGCTTTTGAACACTGAAGCTTTCTTT
NA	15	TRBV20-1	TRBJ2-3	NA	CSAPLGGGSLDTQYF	TGCAGTGCTCCTCTCGGGGGCGGGAGCCTAGATACGCAGTATTTT
NA	13	TRBV24-1	TRBJ2-2	NA	CATSVESPGELFF	TGTGCCACCAGTGTGGAAAGTCCCGGGGAGCTGTTTTTT
NA	15	TRBV20-1	TRBJ2-3	TRBD1	CSAYPGTGITDTQYF	TGCAGTGCTTACCCCGGGACAGGAATCACAGATACGCAGTATTTT
NA	16	TRBV7-9	TRBJ1-2	NA	CASSAIGVAMDYGYTF	TGTGCCAGCAGCGCTATCGGAGTGGCCATGGACTATGGCTACACCTTC
few	16	TRBV28	TRBJ1-5	NA	CASSPQGGGNNQPQHF	TGTGCCAGCAGCCCCCAAGGAGGGGGAAACAATCAGCCCCAGCATTTT
few	13	TRBV28	TRBJ1-1	NA	CASSRGGGRKAFF	TGTGCCAGCAGCCGAGGGGGGGGGCGCAAGGCTTTCTTT
NA	18	TRBV7-2	TRBJ2-3	TRBD2	CASSLKLVLGGGADTQYF	TGTGCCAGCAGCCTGAAATTGGTTTTGGGCGGGGGGGCAGATACGCAGTATTTT
NA	11	TRBV25-1	TRBJ1-2	NA	CASREEYGYTF	TGTGCCAGCAGGGAGGAATATGGCTACACCTTC
few	14	TRBV12-3/TRBV12-4	TRBJ2-4	TRBD1	CASSPSSDRNIQYF	TGTGCCAGCAGTCCAAGCTCGGACAGGAACATTCAGTACTTC
NA	15	TRBV3-1	TRBJ2-1	NA	CASSQSLGTYNEQFF	TGTGCCAGCAGCCAATCCCTAGGGACCTACAATGAGCAGTTCTTC
few	14	TRBV19	TRBJ1-2	NA	CASSIETLPYGYTF	TGTGCCAGTAGTATCGAGACTCTCCCCTATGGCTACACCTTC
few	14	TRBV3-1	TRBJ1-3	NA	CASTSRTSGNTIYF	TGTGCCAGCACCTCCAGGACCTCTGGAAACACCATATATTTT
few	14	TRBV28	TRBJ1-1	NA	CASSLSRGYTEAFF	TGTGCCAGCAGTTTATCGAGGGGGTACACTGAAGCTTTCTTT
NA	16	TRBV7-8	TRBJ2-3	NA	CASSLVDSLPTDTQYF	TGTGCCAGCAGCTTAGTTGACTCACTCCCCACAGATACGCAGTATTTT
few	14	TRBV2	TRBJ2-2	TRBD2	CASDSAGGTGELFF	TGTGCCAGCGACTCGGCGGGGGGCACCGGGGAGCTGTTTTTT
few	15	TRBV7-9	TRBJ2-1	NA	CASSLGWGNWDEQFF	TGTGCCAGCAGCTTGGGTTGGGGCAATTGGGATGAGCAGTTCTTC
NA	14	TRBV5-1	TRBJ2-4	NA	CASKIGGAKNIQYF	TGCGCCAGCAAGATAGGGGGGGCCAAAAACATTCAGTACTTC
few	12	TRBV12-3/TRBV12-4	TRBJ1-2	NA	CASTLTNYGYTF	TGTGCCAGCACTCTAACTAACTATGGCTACACCTTC
NA	13	TRBV7-2	TRBJ2-5	NA	CASSLLGVETQYF	TGTGCCAGCAGCTTACTGGGGGTGGAGACCCAGTACTTC
few	12	TRBV5-6	TRBJ1-1	TRBD1	CASSRGTVEAFF	TGTGCCAGCAGCCGGGGGACAGTTGAAGCTTTCTTT
few	13	TRBV29-1	TRBJ2-1	TRBD1	CSVVPSRGNEQFF	TGCAGCGTTGTACCCTCCAGGGGGAATGAGCAGTTCTTC
NA	14	TRBV29-1	TRBJ1-1	NA	CSVGDGGRGTEAFF	TGCAGCGTCGGGGACGGGGGCCGGGGAACTGAAGCTTTCTTT
NA	14	TRBV11-3	TRBJ1-1	NA	CASSLVGLGTEAFF	TGTGCCAGCAGCTTAGTGGGGCTTGGGACTGAAGCTTTCTTT
few	14	TRBV9	TRBJ2-5	NA	CASSVDVRSETQYF	TGTGCCAGCAGCGTAGACGTCAGGTCCGAGACCCAGTACTTC
NA	16	TRBV12-3/TRBV12-4	TRBJ2-3	TRBD2	CASSWRLAGVGDTQYF	TGTGCCAGCAGTTGGAGACTAGCGGGAGTAGGAGATACGCAGTATTTT
few	14	TRBV7-8	TRBJ1-1	NA	CASSLPERNTEAFF	TGTGCCAGCAGCCTGCCCGAAAGGAACACTGAAGCTTTCTTT
NA	13	TRBV29-1	TRBJ1-2	NA	CSVDSTFNYGYTF	TGCAGCGTTGACAGCACCTTTAACTATGGCTACACCTTC
many	17	TRBV20-1	TRBJ2-5	TRBD2	CSVTTGTSGRKRETQYF	TGCAGTGTCACTACCGGGACTAGCGGGAGGAAACGGGAGACCCAGTACTTC
NA	17	TRBV4-3	TRBJ1-1	NA	CASSQDRVGRVNTEAFF	TGCGCCAGCAGCCAAGATAGGGTTGGCAGGGTAAACACTGAAGCTTTCTTT
NA	13	TRBV29-1	TRBJ2-1	NA	CSVDRQGDNEQFF	TGCAGCGTTGATCGGCAGGGTGACAATGAGCAGTTCTTC
few	15	TRBV20-1	TRBJ2-1	TRBD2	CSATERGDSYNEQFF	TGCAGTGCTACCGAGCGGGGGGACTCCTACAATGAGCAGTTCTTC
few	19	TRBV6-2/TRBV6-3	TRBJ2-1	TRBD2	CASSYSIGASGDSYNEQFF	TGTGCCAGCAGTTACTCGATCGGGGCTAGCGGGGACTCCTACAATGAGCAGTTCTTC
few	16	TRBV11-3	TRBJ2-3	NA	CASSSRGSVGSDTQYF	TGTGCCAGCAGCTCTCGGGGCTCGGTTGGGTCGGATACGCAGTATTTT
NA	12	TRBV29-1	TRBJ2-1	NA	CSVTKTQPEQFF	TGCAGCGTTACGAAGACCCAACCTGAGCAGTTCTTC
few	12	TRBV13	TRBJ2-5	NA	CASSLNTGSRIF	TGTGCCAGCAGCTTAAACACAGGGTCACGAATCTTC
NA	13	TRBV3-1	TRBJ1-6	NA	CASSQDRYSPLHF	TGTGCCAGCAGCCAAGATAGGTATTCACCCCTCCACTTT
NA	14	TRBV29-1	TRBJ1-2	NA	CSVAMRARDYGYTF	TGCAGCGTTGCGATGCGGGCGCGGGACTATGGCTACACCTTC
few	15	TRBV7-2	TRBJ2-3	NA	CASSFGTTYTDTQYF	TGTGCCAGCAGCTTTGGTACGACCTACACAGATACGCAGTATTTT
few	16	TRBV3-1	TRBJ2-6	NA	CACSQVNLTGANVLTF	TGTGCCTGCAGCCAAGTTAATTTGACCGGGGCCAACGTCCTGACTTTC
NA	14	TRBV24-1	TRBJ2-5	NA	CATSRSSEQETQYF	TGTGCCACCAGTCGATCTAGCGAACAAGAGACCCAGTACTTC
once	13	TRBV20-1	TRBJ2-1	NA	CSAPTISYNEQFF	TGCAGTGCTCCGACTATTTCCTACAATGAGCAGTTCTTC
few	12	TRBV24-1	TRBJ1-1	TRBD1	CATSGQGTEAFF	TGTGCCACCAGTGGACAGGGCACTGAAGCTTTCTTT
NA	14	TRBV6-2/TRBV6-3	TRBJ2-3	NA	CASWQGLYTDTQYF	TGTGCCAGTTGGCAGGGCTTATACACAGATACGCAGTATTTT
once	12	TRBV20-1	TRBJ2-5	NA	CSALRNQETQYF	TGCAGTGCTTTAAGGAACCAAGAGACCCAGTACTTC
few	13	TRBV29-1	TRBJ1-1	TRBD1	CSVGTGGYREAFF	TGCAGCGTCGGGACAGGGGGCTATCGTGAAGCTTTCTTT
few	14	TRBV6-2/TRBV6-3	TRBJ1-2	NA	CASSYSSTPKGYTF	TGTGCCAGCAGTTACTCTTCCACGCCCAAGGGCTACACCTTC
NA	17	TRBV4-3	TRBJ2-1	TRBD2	CASSQGTSGGPYNEQFF	TGCGCCAGCAGCCAAGGGACTAGCGGGGGGCCCTACAATGAGCAGTTCTTC